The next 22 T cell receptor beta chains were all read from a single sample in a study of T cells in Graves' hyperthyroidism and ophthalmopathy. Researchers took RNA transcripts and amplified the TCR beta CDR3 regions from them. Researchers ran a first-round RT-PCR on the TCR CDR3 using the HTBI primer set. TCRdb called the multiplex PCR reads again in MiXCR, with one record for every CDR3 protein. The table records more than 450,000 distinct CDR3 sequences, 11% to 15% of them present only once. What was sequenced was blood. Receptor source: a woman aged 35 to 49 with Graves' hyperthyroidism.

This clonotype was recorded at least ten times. CDR3 sequence reads: CASSQDWTGPYGYTF. The CDR3 DNA follows: TGTGCCAGCAGCCAAGATTGGACAGGTCCCTATGGCTACACCTTC. This chain links TRBV3-1 with TRBJ1-2; 7 bases match TRBD1. Trimming cost V 0 bases and J 4 bases; bases outside gene matches: 5. Germline CDR1 reads LGHDT; CDR2 reads YNNKEL (reference sequence). This CDR3 spans 15 amino acids.

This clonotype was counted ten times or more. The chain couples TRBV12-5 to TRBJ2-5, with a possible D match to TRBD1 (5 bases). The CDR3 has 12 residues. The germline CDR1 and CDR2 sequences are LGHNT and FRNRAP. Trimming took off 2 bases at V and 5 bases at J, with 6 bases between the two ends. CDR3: CASGLSGETQYF. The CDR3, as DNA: TGTGCTAGTGGTTTGTCAGGGGAGACCCAGTACTTC.

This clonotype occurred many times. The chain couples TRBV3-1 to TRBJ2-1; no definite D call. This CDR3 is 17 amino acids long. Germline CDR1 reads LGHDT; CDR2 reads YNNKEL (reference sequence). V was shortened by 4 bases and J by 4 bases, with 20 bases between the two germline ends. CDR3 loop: CASSPSRGDSPYNEQFF. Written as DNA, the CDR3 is TGTGCCAGCAGCCCCTCCCGTGGAGACTCTCCATACAATGAGCAGTTCTTC.

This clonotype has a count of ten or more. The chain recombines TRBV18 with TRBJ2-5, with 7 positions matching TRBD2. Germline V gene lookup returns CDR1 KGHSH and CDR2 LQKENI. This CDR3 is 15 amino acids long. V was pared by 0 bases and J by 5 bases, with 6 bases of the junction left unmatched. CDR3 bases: TGTGCCAGCTCACCACCGCTAGCGGAGGGTGAGACCCAGTACTTC. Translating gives CASSPPLAEGETQYF.

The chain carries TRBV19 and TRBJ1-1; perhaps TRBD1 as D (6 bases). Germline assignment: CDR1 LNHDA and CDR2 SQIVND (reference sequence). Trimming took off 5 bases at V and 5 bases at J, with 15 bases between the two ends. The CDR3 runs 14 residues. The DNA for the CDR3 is TGTGCCAGTAGTTTCCAGGGGATGGGAACTGAAGCTTTCTTT. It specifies CASSFQGMGTEAFF.

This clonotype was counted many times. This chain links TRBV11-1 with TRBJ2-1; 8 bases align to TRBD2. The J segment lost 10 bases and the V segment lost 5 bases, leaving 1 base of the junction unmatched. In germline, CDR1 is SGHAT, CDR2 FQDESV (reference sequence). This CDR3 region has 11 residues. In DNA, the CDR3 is TGTGCCAGCAGCCGACTAGCGGAGCAGTTCTTC. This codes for CASSRLAEQFF.

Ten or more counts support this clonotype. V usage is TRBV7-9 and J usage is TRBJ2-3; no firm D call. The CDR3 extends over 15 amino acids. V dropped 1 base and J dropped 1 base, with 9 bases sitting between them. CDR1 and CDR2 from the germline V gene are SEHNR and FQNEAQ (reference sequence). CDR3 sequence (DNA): TGTGCCAGCAGCTTAGGACATCCCCGCACAGATACGCAGTATTTT. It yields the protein CASSLGHPRTDTQYF.

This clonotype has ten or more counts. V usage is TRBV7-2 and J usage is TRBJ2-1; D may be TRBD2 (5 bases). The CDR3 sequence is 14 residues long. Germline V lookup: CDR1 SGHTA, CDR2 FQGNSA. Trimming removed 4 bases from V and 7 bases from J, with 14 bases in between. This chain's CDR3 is CASSSSTIRNEQFF. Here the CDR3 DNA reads TGTGCCAGCAGCTCTTCGACTATTCGGAATGAGCAGTTCTTC.

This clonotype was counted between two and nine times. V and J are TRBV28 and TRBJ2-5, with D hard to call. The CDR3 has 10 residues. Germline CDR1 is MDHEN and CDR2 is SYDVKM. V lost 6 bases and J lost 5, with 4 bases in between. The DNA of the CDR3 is TGTGCCAGCAGGAGTGAGACCCAGTACTTC. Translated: CASRSETQYF.

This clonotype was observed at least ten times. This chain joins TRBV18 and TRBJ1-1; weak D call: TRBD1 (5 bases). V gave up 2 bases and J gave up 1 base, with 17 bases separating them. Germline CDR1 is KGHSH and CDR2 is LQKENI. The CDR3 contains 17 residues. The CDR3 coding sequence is TGTGCCAGCTCACCATCAGGGTGGGCCGGGCGGAACACTGAAGCTTTCTTT. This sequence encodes CASSPSGWAGRNTEAFF. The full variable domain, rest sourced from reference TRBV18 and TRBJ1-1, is NAGVMQNPRHLVRRRGQEARLRCSPMKGHSHVYWYRQLPEEGLKFMVYLQKENIIDESGMPKERFSAEFPKEGPSILRIQQVVRGDSAAYFCASSPSGWAGRNTEAFFGQGTRLTVV.

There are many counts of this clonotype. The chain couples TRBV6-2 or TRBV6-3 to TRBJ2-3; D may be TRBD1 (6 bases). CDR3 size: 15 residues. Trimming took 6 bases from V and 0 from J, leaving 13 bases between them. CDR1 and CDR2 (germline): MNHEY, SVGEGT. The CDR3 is CASSYGDTSTDTQYF. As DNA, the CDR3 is TGTGCCAGCAGCTACGGGGACACTAGCACAGATACGCAGTATTTT.

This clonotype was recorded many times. CDR3 DNA sequence: TGTGCCAGCAGCGTAGGAGTTGGGTCCTACAATGAGCAGTTCTTC. Its translation: CASSVGVGSYNEQFF. V usage is TRBV9 and J usage is TRBJ2-1; no reliable D call. The CDR3 is 15 amino acids. V gave up 0 bases and J gave up 1 base, with 8 bases separating them. CDR1 is SGDLS, CDR2 YYNGEE, per germline.

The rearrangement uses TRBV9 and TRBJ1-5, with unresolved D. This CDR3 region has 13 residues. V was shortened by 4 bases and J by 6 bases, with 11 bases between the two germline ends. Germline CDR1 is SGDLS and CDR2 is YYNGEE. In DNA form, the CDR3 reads TGTGCCAGCAGCCCCTGGGTTGGTCAGCCCCAGCATTTT. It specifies CASSPWVGQPQHF.

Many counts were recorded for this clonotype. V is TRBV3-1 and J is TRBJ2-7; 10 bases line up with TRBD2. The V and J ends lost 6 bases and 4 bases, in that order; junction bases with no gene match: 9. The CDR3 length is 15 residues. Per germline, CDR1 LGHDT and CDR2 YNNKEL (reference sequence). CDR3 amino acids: CASRESGRAWYEQYF. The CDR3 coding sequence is TGTGCCAGCAGGGAGAGCGGGAGGGCCTGGTACGAGCAGTACTTC.

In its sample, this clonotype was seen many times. CDR3 DNA sequence: TGTGCCAGCAGCAACCGGGGGTGGAACACTGAAGCTTTCTTT. It encodes CASSNRGWNTEAFF. V is TRBV3-1 and J is TRBJ1-1, with a weak D call TRBD1 (5 bases). From germline, CDR1 is LGHDT and CDR2 YNNKEL (reference sequence). The CDR3 has 14 amino acids. The V end lost 5 bases, the J end lost 1 base, and 11 bases lay between the germline ends.

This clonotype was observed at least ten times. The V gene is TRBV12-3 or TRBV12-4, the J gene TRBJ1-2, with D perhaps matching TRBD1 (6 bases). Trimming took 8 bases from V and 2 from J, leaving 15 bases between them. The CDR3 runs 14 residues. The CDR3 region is CASVAGGTNYGYTF. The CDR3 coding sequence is TGTGCCAGCGTAGCGGGGGGCACCAACTATGGCTACACCTTC.

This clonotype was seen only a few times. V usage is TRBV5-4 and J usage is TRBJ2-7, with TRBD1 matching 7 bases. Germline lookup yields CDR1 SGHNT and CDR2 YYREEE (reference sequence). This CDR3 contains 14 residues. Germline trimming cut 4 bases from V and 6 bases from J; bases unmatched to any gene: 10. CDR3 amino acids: CASSQGLTGPEQYF. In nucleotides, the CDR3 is TGTGCCAGCAGCCAAGGACTGACAGGGCCCGAGCAGTACTTC. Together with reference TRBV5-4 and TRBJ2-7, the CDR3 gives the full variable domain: ETGVTQSPTHLIKTRGQQVTLRCSSQSGHNTVSWYQQALGQGPQFIFQYYREEENGRGNFPPRFSGLQFPNYSSELNVNALELDDSALYLCASSQGLTGPEQYFGPGTRLTVT.

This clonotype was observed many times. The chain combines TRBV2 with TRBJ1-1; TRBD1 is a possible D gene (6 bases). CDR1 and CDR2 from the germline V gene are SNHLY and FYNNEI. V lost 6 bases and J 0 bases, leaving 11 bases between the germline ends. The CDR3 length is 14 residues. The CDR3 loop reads CASRADSLNTEAFF. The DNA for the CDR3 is TGTGCCAGCAGGGCGGACAGTCTGAACACTGAAGCTTTCTTT.

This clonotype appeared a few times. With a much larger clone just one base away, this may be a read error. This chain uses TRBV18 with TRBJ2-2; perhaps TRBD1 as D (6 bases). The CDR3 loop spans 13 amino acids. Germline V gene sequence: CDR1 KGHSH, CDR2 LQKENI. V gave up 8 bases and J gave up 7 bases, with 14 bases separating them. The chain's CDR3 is CASAGPGVGELFF. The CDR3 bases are TGTGCCAGCGCCGGCCCAGGGGTCGGGGAGCTGTTTTTT.

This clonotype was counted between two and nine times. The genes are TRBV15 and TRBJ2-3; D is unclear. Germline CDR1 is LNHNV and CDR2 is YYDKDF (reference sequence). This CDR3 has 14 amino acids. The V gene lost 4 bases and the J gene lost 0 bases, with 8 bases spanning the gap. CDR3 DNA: TGTGCCACCAGCATCCCAGCTAGCACAGATACGCAGTATTTT. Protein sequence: CATSIPASTDTQYF.

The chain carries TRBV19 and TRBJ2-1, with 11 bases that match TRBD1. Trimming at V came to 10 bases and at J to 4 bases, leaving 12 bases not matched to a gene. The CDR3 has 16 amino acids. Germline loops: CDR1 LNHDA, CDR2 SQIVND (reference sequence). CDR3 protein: CATSPAGTGGYNEQFF. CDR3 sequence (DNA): TGTGCCACCTCCCCAGCAGGGACAGGGGGTTACAATGAGCAGTTCTTC.

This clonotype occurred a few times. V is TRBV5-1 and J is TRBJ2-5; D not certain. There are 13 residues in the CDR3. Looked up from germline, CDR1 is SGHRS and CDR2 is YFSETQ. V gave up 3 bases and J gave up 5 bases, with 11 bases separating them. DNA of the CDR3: TGCGCCAGCAGCTCTTCTCCTCGGGAGACCCAGTACTTC. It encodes CASSSSPRETQYF. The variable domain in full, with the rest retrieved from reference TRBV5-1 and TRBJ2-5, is KAGVTQTPRYLIKTRGQQVTLSCSPISGHRSVSWYQQTPGQGLQFLFEYFSETQRNKGNFPGRFSGRQFSNSRSEMNVSTLELGDSALYLCASSSSPRETQYFGPGTRLLVL.